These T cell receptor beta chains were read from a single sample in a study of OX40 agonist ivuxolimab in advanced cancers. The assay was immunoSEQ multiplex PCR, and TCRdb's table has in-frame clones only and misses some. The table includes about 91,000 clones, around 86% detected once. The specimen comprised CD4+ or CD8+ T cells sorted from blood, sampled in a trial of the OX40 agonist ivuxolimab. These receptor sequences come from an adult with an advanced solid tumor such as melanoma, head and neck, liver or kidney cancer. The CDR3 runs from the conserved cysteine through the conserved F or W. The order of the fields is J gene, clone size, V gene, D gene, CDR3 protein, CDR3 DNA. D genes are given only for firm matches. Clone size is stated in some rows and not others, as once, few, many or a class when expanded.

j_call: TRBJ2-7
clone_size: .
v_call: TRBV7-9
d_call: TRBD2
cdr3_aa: CASSLDDSGTVQYF
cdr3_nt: TGTGCCAGCAGCTTAGATGACAGCGGGACCGTACAGTACTTC

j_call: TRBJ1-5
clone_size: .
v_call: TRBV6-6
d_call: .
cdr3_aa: CASRGNQQNSNQPQHF
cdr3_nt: TGTGCCAGCAGGGGGAACCAGCAGAATAGCAATCAGCCCCAGCATTTT

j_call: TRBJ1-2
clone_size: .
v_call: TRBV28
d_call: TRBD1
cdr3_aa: CASSPQDREGFGYTF
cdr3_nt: TGTGCCAGCAGCCCACAGGACAGGGAGGGATTTGGCTACACCTTC

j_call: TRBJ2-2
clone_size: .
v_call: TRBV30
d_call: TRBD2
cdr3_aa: CARRGLSNTGELFF
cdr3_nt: TGTGCACGGAGGGGACTATCGAACACCGGGGAGCTGTTTTTT

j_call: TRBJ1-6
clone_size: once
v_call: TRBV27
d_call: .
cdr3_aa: CASSFIRSPLHF
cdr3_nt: TGTGCCAGCAGTTTTATTAGGTCACCCCTCCACTTT

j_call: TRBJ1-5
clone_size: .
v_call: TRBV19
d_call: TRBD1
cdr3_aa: CASTDRGKFSNQPQHF
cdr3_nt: TGTGCCAGTACGGACAGGGGAAAGTTTAGCAATCAGCCCCAGCATTTT

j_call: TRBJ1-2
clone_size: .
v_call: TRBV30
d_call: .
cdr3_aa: CAWRRTGSYGYTF
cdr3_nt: TGTGCCTGGAGAAGAACAGGGAGCTATGGCTACACCTTC

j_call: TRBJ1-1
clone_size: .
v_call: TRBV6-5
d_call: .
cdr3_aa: CASSYSGNRANTEAFF
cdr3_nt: TGTGCCAGCAGTTACTCGGGCAACAGGGCGAACACTGAAGCTTTCTTT

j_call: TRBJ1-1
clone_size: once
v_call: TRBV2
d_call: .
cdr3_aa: CASRRGMNTEAFF
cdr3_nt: TGTGCCAGCAGGCGGGGAATGAACACTGAAGCTTTCTTT

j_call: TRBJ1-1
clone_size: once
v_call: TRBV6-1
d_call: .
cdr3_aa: CASRAPVNTEAFF
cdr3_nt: TGTGCCAGCAGAGCACCAGTGAACACTGAAGCTTTCTTT

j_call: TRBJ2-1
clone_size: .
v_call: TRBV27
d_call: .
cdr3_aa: CASSSQGNNEQFF
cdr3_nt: TGTGCCAGCAGCTCACAGGGTAACAATGAGCAGTTCTTC

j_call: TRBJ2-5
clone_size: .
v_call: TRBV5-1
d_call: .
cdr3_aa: CASSLAGVAQETQYF
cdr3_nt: TGCGCCAGCAGCTTGGCCGGGGTAGCACAAGAGACCCAGTACTTC

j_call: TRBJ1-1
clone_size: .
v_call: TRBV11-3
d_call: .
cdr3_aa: CASSLRPNTEAFF
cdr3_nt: TGTGCCAGCAGCTTAAGGCCGAACACTGAAGCTTTCTTT

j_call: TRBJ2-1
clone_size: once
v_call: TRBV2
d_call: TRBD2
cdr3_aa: CASSITRSGRDNEQFF
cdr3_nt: TGTGCCAGCAGTATCACCCGCAGCGGGAGAGACAATGAGCAGTTCTTC

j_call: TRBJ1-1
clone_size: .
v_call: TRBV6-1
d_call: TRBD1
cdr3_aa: CASSGGDRGIGDTEAFF
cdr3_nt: TGTGCCAGCAGTGGAGGGGACAGGGGAATCGGCGACACTGAAGCTTTCTTT

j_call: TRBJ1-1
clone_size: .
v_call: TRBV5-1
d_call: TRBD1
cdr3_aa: CASSETGANTEAFF
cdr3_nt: TGCGCCAGCAGCGAGACAGGGGCCAACACTGAAGCTTTCTTT

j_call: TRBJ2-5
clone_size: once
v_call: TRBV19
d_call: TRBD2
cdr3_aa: CASSTGTSGRGETQYF
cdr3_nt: TGTGCCAGTAGTACCGGGACTAGCGGGAGGGGAGAGACCCAGTACTTC

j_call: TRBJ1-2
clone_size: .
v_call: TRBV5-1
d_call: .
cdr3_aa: CASSLDRAYGYTF
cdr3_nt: TGCGCCAGCAGCTTGGACAGGGCCTATGGCTACACCTTC

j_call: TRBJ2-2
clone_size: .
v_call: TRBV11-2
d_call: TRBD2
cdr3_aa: CASSPPTSGDTGELFF
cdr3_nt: TGTGCCAGCAGCCCCCCTACTAGCGGGGACACCGGGGAGCTGTTTTTT

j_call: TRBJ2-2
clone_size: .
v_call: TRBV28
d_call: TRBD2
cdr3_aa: CASSPGLAGGTGELFF
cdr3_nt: TGTGCCAGCAGTCCTGGACTAGCGGGAGGGACCGGGGAGCTGTTTTTT